These 8 T cell receptor beta chains originate from one sample sequenced in a study of T-cell memory formation after mild COVID-19. A single record per CDR3 protein comes from TCRdb applying MiXCR to the 5' RACE reads. Found here are around 140,000 distinct CDR3 sequences, about 6% of them singletons; the top ten hold approximately 2.2%. What was sequenced was PBMCs or a T cell subset sorted from them (not recorded which). These receptor sequences come from an adult woman who had mild COVID-19 (a few samples of this study predate the infection). Cell type and time point are not known.

This clonotype has a handful of counts. The V gene is TRBV4-3, the J gene TRBJ2-7; 8 bases map to TRBD2. This CDR3 spans 16 amino acids. The J segment lost 6 bases and the V segment lost 3 bases, leaving 13 bases of the junction unmatched. In germline, CDR1 is LGHNA, CDR2 YSLEER. The DNA of the CDR3 is TGCGCCAGCAGCCAGCAAACTAGCGGTGCCGGGGGCGAGCAGTACTTC. It specifies CASSQQTSGAGGEQYF.

The chain recombines TRBV4-2 with TRBJ1-6; 7 bases line up with TRBD1. The CDR3 totals 14 residues. J was trimmed by 8 bases and V by 5 bases; bases with no gene match: 6. Germline V gives CDR1 LGHNA, CDR2 YNFKEQ. CDR3 amino acids: CASSRDRVDSPLHF. The CDR3 DNA is TGTGCCAGCAGCAGAGACAGGGTAGATTCACCCCTCCACTTT.

This clonotype was observed at least ten times. This chain uses TRBV7-2 with TRBJ2-7; tentatively, D is TRBD1 (6 bases). V was pared by 1 base and J by 0 bases, with 13 bases between. The CDR3 sequence is 16 residues long. Germline values: CDR1 SGHTA, CDR2 FQGNSA. The CDR3 here is CASSLVGQGRSYEQYF. The DNA of the CDR3 is TGTGCCAGCAGCTTAGTAGGGCAGGGGCGCTCCTACGAGCAGTACTTC.

Ten or more counts support this clonotype. The CDR3 loop is CASSDGQGVGEQYF. Written as DNA, the CDR3 is TGTGCCAGCAGCGATGGACAGGGGGTAGGCGAGCAGTACTTC. The genes are TRBV12-3 or TRBV12-4 and TRBJ2-7, with 10 positions matching TRBD1. The J segment lost 6 bases and the V segment lost 6 bases, leaving 8 bases of the junction unmatched. The CDR3 has 14 amino acids.

This clonotype has ten or more counts. The genes are TRBV7-2 and TRBJ1-1; the match to TRBD1 covers 11 bases. V dropped 4 bases and J dropped 0; count of bases not matched to a gene: 4. Germline V gene data show CDR1 as SGHTA and CDR2 as FQGNSA. This CDR3 has 16 residues. The CDR3 DNA follows: TGTGCCAGCAGCTCCGGACAGGGGGCTGTGAACACTGAAGCTTTCTTT. Translated, it gives CASSSGQGAVNTEAFF.

There are many counts of this clonotype. The rearrangement joins TRBV6-5 to TRBJ1-2, with 7 bases matching TRBD1. Trimming cost V 6 bases and J 7 bases; bases outside gene matches: 11. This CDR3 has 14 amino acids. CDR1 is MNHEY, CDR2 SVGAGI, per germline. CDR3 sequence (DNA): TGTGCCAGCAGGCTAAAGACAGGGTTGAGTGGCTACACCTTC. Translated, it gives CASRLKTGLSGYTF.

This clonotype has more than one count but fewer than ten. The rearrangement links TRBV5-1 to TRBJ1-6, with 7 bases lining up with TRBD1. Trimming cost V 4 bases and J 1 base; bases outside gene matches: 8. Germline CDR1 and CDR2: SGHRS and YFSETQ. This CDR3 has 17 amino acids. DNA for the CDR3: TGCGCCAGCAGCCCACGACAGGGACCGTCCTATAATTCACCCCTCCACTTT. Its protein product is CASSPRQGPSYNSPLHF.

The chain combines TRBV12-3 or TRBV12-4 with TRBJ1-5; D is uncertain. Trimming cost V 3 bases and J 0 bases, with 12 bases left between them. The CDR3 contains 16 residues. The CDR3 coding sequence is TGTGCCAGCAGTTTCTCGGTCAGCTTTAGCAATCAGCCCCAGCATTTT. Encoded protein: CASSFSVSFSNQPQHF.